The following is a TCR beta chain sequence with its context. Other nucleotide sequences in the sample specify the same CDR3. The sample belongs to a study of T cell changes during pregnancy in multiple sclerosis. This CDR3 contains 16 residues. Germline CDR1 and CDR2: MGHDK and SYGVNS. The method was immunoSEQ multiplex PCR; TCRdb's version includes in-frame clones alone and lacks a portion of them. The sample has tens of thousands of clones; more than 85% are singletons. The sequences come from CD8+ T cells from peripheral blood mononuclear cells, collected before pregnancy. The receptor comes from a female donor with multiple sclerosis, enrolled in a pregnancy study. This sequence joins TRBV25-1 and TRBJ2-6; 8 bases map to TRBD2. The DNA for the CDR3 is TGTGCTAGCGGGGACACCGAAGTTTCTGGGGCCAACGTCCTGACTTTC. It yields the protein CASGDTEVSGANVLTF.